These 27 T cell receptor beta chains were all obtained from the same sample, sequenced in a study of shared clonotypes between healthy human individuals. Produced via immunoSEQ multiplex PCR; TCRdb's table is partial and in-frame only. The sample carries hundreds of thousands of clones, over 60% recorded once. The material sequenced was PBMCs. Every receptor here comes from a woman aged 40 to 50 in good health. Some clones in this sample may be carry-over from other donors' samples.

The chain employs TRBV7-3 and TRBJ2-2; TRBD2 aligns across 8 bases. The germline CDR1 and CDR2 sequences are SGHTA and FQGTGA. Germline trimming cut 5 bases from V and 2 bases from J; bases unmatched to any gene: 4. This CDR3 has 15 amino acids. As DNA, the CDR3 is TGTGCCAGCAGCCACGGACTAGCTAACACCGGGGAGCTGTTTTTT. It translates to CASSHGLANTGELFF.

V is TRBV19 and J is TRBJ2-1; 14 nucleotides line up with TRBD2. CDR1 is LNHDA and CDR2 is SQIVND in the germline V gene (reference sequence). Trimming removed 1 base from V and 7 bases from J; junction bases left unmatched: 3. CDR3 length: 16 residues. The CDR3 DNA sequence: TGTGCCAGTAGTATAGCGGGACTAGCGGGAGTTAATGAGCAGTTCTTC. It translates to CASSIAGLAGVNEQFF.

This clone has only one observation. A far more abundant clone sits one base away, making this likely a read error. The V call is TRBV4-2, the J call TRBJ2-2, with D perhaps being TRBD1 or TRBD2 (5 bases each). Germline V gene data show CDR1 as LGHNA and CDR2 as YNFKEQ. The CDR3 consists of 15 residues. CDR3 sequence: CANSQDDGGVVELFF. The CDR3 bases are TGTGCCAACAGCCAAGATGATGGGGGAGTTGTGGAGCTGTTTTTT.

The rearrangement joins TRBV11-2 to TRBJ2-7, with TRBD2 identical over 8 bases. The CDR3 has 13 residues. V lost 5 bases to trimming and J lost 3 bases; unmatched junction nucleotides: 3. Per germline, CDR1 SGHAT and CDR2 FQNNGV. CDR3 protein: CASSPGLDYEQYF. The CDR3 DNA follows: TGTGCCAGCAGCCCGGGACTAGACTACGAGCAGTACTTC. The full variable domain, completed using reference TRBV11-2 and TRBJ2-7, is EAGVAQSPRYKIIEKRQSVAFWCNPISGHATLYWYQQILGQGPKLLIQFQNNGVVDDSQLPKDRFSAERLKGVDSTLKIQPAKLEDSAVYLCASSPGLDYEQYFGPGTRLTVT.

The genes are TRBV6-1 and TRBJ2-7; 7 bases map to TRBD1. Germline loops: CDR1 MNHNS, CDR2 SASEGT. The junction had 9 bases not matched to a gene; V was cut back by 6 bases and J by 4 bases. The CDR3 contains 14 residues. This chain's CDR3 is CASRGQRRPYEQYF. The DNA of the CDR3 is TGTGCCAGCAGGGGACAGAGGAGACCTTACGAGCAGTACTTC.

This clone appeared a few times. The chain couples TRBV7-9 to TRBJ2-5; D unresolved. Germline V gives CDR1 SEHNR, CDR2 FQNEAQ (reference sequence). The CDR3 covers 11 residues. The ends were cut back, 10 bases at V and 4 bases at J, with 10 bases in the middle. CDR3 in DNA: TGTGCCATCCCTCACGGAGAGACCCAGTACTTC. It is translated as CAIPHGETQYF.

This clone was found a few times. The gene calls are TRBV4-3 and TRBJ1-2; TRBD1 is a possible D gene (5 bases). The length of the CDR3 is 15 residues. Looked up from germline, CDR1 is LGHNA and CDR2 is YSLEER. Trimming cost V 0 bases and J 4 bases, with 12 bases left between them. Written as DNA, the CDR3 is TGCGCCAGCAGCCAAGATCTCCCAGGGAGCTATGGCTACACCTTC. It encodes CASSQDLPGSYGYTF.

This clone appeared many times. V gene TRBV29-1 combines with J gene TRBJ2-7, with 10 bases fitting TRBD1. Germline-derived CDR1 and CDR2 are SQVTM and ANQGSEA. J was trimmed by 6 bases and V by 6 bases; bases with no gene match: 2. There are 11 residues in the CDR3. The CDR3 DNA reads as TGCAGCGTGGACAGGGGGTCCGAGCAGTACTTC. This translates into CSVDRGSEQYF.

With respect to this clone: The junction and the germline gene differ at one end; a read error may be behind it. The chain combines TRBV19 with TRBJ1-5; D gene unclear. This CDR3 contains 13 residues. CDR1 and CDR2 from the germline V gene are LNHDA and SQIVND (reference sequence). CDR3 residues: CASSIPPDQTQHF. The CDR3, as DNA: TGTGCCAGTAGTATACCCCCGGATCAGACCCAGCATTTT. Full variable domain (rest looked up from reference TRBV19 and TRBJ1-5): DGGITQSPKYLFRKEGQNVTLSCEQNLNHDAMYWYRQDPGQGLRLIYYSQIVNDFQKGDIAEGYSVSREKKESFPLTVTSAQKNPTAFYLCASSIPPDQTQHFGDGTRLSIL.

This clone was picked up many times. Other DNA sequences in the sample encode the same CDR3. The V and J genes are TRBV28 and TRBJ2-7; 8 bases line up with TRBD2. Germline V gene data show CDR1 as MDHEN and CDR2 as SYDVKM. This CDR3 is 16 amino acids long. Trimming removed 2 bases from V and 1 base from J; junction bases left unmatched: 7. The CDR3 region has the DNA TGTGCCAGCAGTTTAGGGGTAGCGGGACCTTCCTACGAGCAGTACTTC. Residues: CASSLGVAGPSYEQYF.

As concerns this clone: The identical CDR3 is also encoded by other nucleotide sequences in the sample. The chain recombines TRBV21-1 with TRBJ2-4; the table names TRBD2, a call not compared with the DNA. TRBV21-1 is a recognized pseudogene. The CDR3 spans 17 residues. In DNA form, the CDR3 reads TGTGCCAGCAGGGTTGTCAGGGGAGGGAAAGCCAAGAACATTCAGTACTTC. Protein: CASRVVRGGKAKNIQYF.

V is TRBV28 and J is TRBJ1-4; D unresolved. The germline V and J ends were trimmed by 6 bases and 2 bases, with 13 bases remaining between them. The length of the CDR3 is 15 residues. The germline CDR1 and CDR2 sequences are MDHEN and SYDVKM. CDR3 in amino acids: CASRPRGGTNEKLFF. CDR3 nucleotides: TGTGCCAGCAGACCCCGGGGAGGGACTAATGAAAAACTGTTTTTT.

The rearrangement uses TRBV30 and TRBJ2-5, with D possibly matching TRBD2 (7 bases). This CDR3 has 11 residues. Germline CDR1 and CDR2: GTSNPN and SVGIG (reference sequence). V shed 5 bases and J shed 7 bases, with 11 bases lying between them. This CDR3 is CAWRGAGTQYF. In nucleotides, the CDR3 is TGTGCCTGGCGGGGGGCAGGGACCCAGTACTTC.

The chain is built from TRBV18 and TRBJ2-1; maybe TRBD1 (5 bases). The CDR3 spans 14 residues. Germline V lookup: CDR1 KGHSH, CDR2 LQKENI. V dropped 3 bases and J dropped 2 bases, with 8 bases sitting between them. As DNA, the CDR3 is TGTGCCAGCTCACCGGGGCCGCCCTACAATGAGCAGTTCTTC. Amino acid sequence: CASSPGPPYNEQFF.

As DNA, the CDR3 is TGCGCCAGCAGCGTTACGAGAGTCTTGGGCACTGAAGCTTTCTTT. As protein: CASSVTRVLGTEAFF. This chain connects TRBV4-1 to TRBJ1-1, with no clear D. V was clipped by 5 bases and J by 4 bases, with 17 bases between them. In germline, CDR1 is MGHRA, CDR2 YSYEKL. This CDR3 region has 15 residues.

V is TRBV7-9 and J is TRBJ1-1, with D possibly being TRBD1 (5 bases). CDR3 length equals 15 residues. Germline V gives CDR1 SEHNR, CDR2 FQNEAQ (reference sequence). Trimming left V 6 bases short and J 0 bases short, with 14 bases between. The CDR3 protein is CASRPRGAVNTEAFF. In DNA form, the CDR3 reads TGTGCCAGCAGGCCGAGAGGGGCCGTGAACACTGAAGCTTTCTTT.

The table lists this clone with a few counts. The CDR3 coding sequence is TGTGCCTGGTCCACAGGGGGCGGGAACACTGAAGCTTTCTTT. As protein: CAWSTGGGNTEAFF. The rearrangement links TRBV30 to TRBJ1-1; TRBD1 matches 9 bases. This CDR3 has 14 residues. V dropped 5 bases and J dropped 1; count of bases not matched to a gene: 5. Germline V gene sequence: CDR1 GTSNPN, CDR2 SVGIG (reference sequence).

V gene TRBV10-3 combines with J gene TRBJ2-2, with D possibly being TRBD1 or TRBD2 (5 bases each). V dropped 9 bases and J dropped 3 bases, with 11 bases sitting between them. The germline gives CDR1 ENHRY, CDR2 SYGVKD. This CDR3 region has 13 residues. The CDR3 sequence: CAIRDQYTGELFF. The DNA of the CDR3 is TGTGCCATACGGGACCAGTACACCGGGGAGCTGTTTTTT.

The genes are TRBV6-5 and TRBJ1-1, with 8 bases that match TRBD1. The CDR3 is 14 amino acids. Looked up from germline, CDR1 is MNHEY and CDR2 is SVGAGI. The V gene end was trimmed by 1 base and the J gene end by 5 bases; junction bases not matched to a gene: 3. The CDR3 coding sequence is TGTGCCAGCAGTTACTACCGGACAGGGACTGAAGCTTTCTTT. Translated: CASSYYRTGTEAFF.

The rearrangement uses TRBV5-1 and TRBJ2-5; TRBD1 agrees at 9 bases. In germline, CDR1 is SGHRS, CDR2 YFSETQ. Trimming removed 4 bases from V and 4 bases from J; junction bases left unmatched: 2. This CDR3 is 13 amino acids long. This CDR3 is CASSTGGAETQYF. DNA of the CDR3: TGCGCCAGCAGCACAGGGGGCGCAGAGACCCAGTACTTC.

The gene calls are TRBV11-1 and TRBJ2-1; D uncertain. This CDR3 spans 16 amino acids. V was pared by 0 bases and J by 0 bases, with 9 bases between. The germline V gene encodes CDR1 SGHAT and CDR2 FQDESV (reference sequence). DNA of the CDR3: TGTGCCAGCAGCTTAGCTAGCCGGAGCTCCTACAATGAGCAGTTCTTC. Residues: CASSLASRSSYNEQFF.

The chain recombines TRBV6-5 with TRBJ1-1, with D tentatively TRBD1 (5 bases). CDR1 is MNHEY, CDR2 SVGAGI, per germline. V was clipped by 7 bases and J by 1 base, with 16 bases between them. There are 15 residues in the CDR3. This chain's CDR3 is CASILREGTNTEAFF. Here the CDR3 DNA reads TGTGCCAGCATCCTAAGAGAGGGGACGAACACTGAAGCTTTCTTT.

This clone is a singleton in its sample. The gene calls are TRBV5-1 and TRBJ2-7, with TRBD1 matching 8 bases. Germline assignment: CDR1 SGHRS and CDR2 YFSETQ. V shed 3 bases, J shed 3 bases, and the junction held 2 bases outside the gene matches. The CDR3 spans 13 residues. CDR3 amino acids: CASSSGQGYEQYF. The DNA of the CDR3 is TGCGCCAGCAGCTCCGGACAGGGCTACGAGCAGTACTTC. Drawing the rest from reference TRBV5-1 and TRBJ2-7, the complete variable domain is KAGVTQTPRYLIKTRGQQVTLSCSPISGHRSVSWYQQTPGQGLQFLFEYFSETQRNKGNFPGRFSGRQFSNSRSEMNVSTLELGDSALYLCASSSGQGYEQYFGPGTRLTVT.

The rearrangement joins TRBV6-5 to TRBJ2-1, with 9 bases fitting TRBD2. Germline V gene sequence: CDR1 MNHEY, CDR2 SVGAGI. Trimming took 6 bases from V and 16 from J; bases not matched to a gene: 7. The CDR3 covers 11 residues. The DNA for the CDR3 is TGTGCCAGCAGCACCGGGACTAGCCAATTCTTC. This gives the protein CASSTGTSQFF.

The chain links TRBV6-9 to TRBJ1-5; D gene ambiguous. The V gene's germline CDR1 is MNHGY and CDR2 SVAAGI. The CDR3 runs to 13 residues. Trimming cost V 3 bases and J 6 bases, with 9 bases left between them. The CDR3 loop reads CASSYQRAQPQHF. The CDR3 DNA is TGTGCCAGCAGTTACCAGAGGGCTCAGCCCCAGCATTTT.

The chain joins TRBV19 to TRBJ2-7; possible D gene TRBD1, 6 bases. V was shortened by 5 bases and J by 2 bases, with 13 bases between the two germline ends. The V gene's germline CDR1 is LNHDA and CDR2 SQIVND (reference sequence). CDR3 length equals 14 residues. The CDR3 reads CASSLNPGAYEQYF. The CDR3 region has the DNA TGTGCCAGTAGTCTAAATCCAGGGGCCTACGAGCAGTACTTC. The whole variable domain, filled in from reference TRBV19 and TRBJ2-7, reads DGGITQSPKYLFRKEGQNVTLSCEQNLNHDAMYWYRQDPGQGLRLIYYSQIVNDFQKGDIAEGYSVSREKKESFPLTVTSAQKNPTAFYLCASSLNPGAYEQYFGPGTRLTVT.

The rearrangement uses TRBV30 and TRBJ1-2; 7 nucleotides match TRBD1. Unmatched junction bases numbered 7, after V lost 2 bases and J lost 4 bases. The CDR3 has 14 amino acids. The V gene's germline CDR1 is GTSNPN and CDR2 SVGIG (reference sequence). The CDR3 loop is CAWSRQGARYGYTF. The CDR3 nucleotides are TGTGCCTGGAGTAGACAGGGTGCTCGCTATGGCTACACCTTC.